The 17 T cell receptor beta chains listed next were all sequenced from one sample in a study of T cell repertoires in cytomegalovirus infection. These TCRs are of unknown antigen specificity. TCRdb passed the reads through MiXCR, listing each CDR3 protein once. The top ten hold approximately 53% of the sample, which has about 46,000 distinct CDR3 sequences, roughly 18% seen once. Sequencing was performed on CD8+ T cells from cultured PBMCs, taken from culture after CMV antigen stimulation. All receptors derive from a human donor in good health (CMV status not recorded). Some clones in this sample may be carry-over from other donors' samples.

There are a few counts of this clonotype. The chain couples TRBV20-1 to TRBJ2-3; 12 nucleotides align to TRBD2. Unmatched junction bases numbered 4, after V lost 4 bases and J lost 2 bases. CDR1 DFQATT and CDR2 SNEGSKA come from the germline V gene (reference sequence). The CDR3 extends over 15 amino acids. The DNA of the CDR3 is TGCAGTGCTAAAGGACTAGCGGGAACCACAGATACGCAGTATTTT. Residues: CSAKGLAGTTDTQYF.

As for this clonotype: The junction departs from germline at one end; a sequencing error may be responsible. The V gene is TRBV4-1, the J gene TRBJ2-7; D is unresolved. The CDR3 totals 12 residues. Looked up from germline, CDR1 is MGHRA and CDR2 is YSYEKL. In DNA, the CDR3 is TGTGCCAGCAGCCAAGATGTCAACGAGCAGTACTTC. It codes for CASSQDVNEQYF.

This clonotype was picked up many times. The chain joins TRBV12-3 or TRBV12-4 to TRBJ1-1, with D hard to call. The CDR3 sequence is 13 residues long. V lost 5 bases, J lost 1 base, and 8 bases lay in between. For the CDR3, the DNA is TGTGCCAGCAGTCCGCCAGGGAACACTGAAGCTTTCTTT. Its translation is CASSPPGNTEAFF.

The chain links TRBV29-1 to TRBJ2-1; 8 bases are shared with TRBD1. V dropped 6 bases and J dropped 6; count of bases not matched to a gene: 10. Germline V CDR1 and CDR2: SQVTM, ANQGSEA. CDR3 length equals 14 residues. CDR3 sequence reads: CSVRTGMVTNEQFF. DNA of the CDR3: TGCAGCGTGCGGACAGGGATGGTAACCAATGAGCAGTTCTTC.

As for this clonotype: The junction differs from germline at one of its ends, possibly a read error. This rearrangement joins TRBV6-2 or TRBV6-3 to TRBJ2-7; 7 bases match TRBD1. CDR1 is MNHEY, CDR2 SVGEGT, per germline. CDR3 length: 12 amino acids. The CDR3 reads CASSPTGRDSRF. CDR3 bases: TGTGCCAGCAGCCCCACGGGCCGGGACAGCCGATTC.

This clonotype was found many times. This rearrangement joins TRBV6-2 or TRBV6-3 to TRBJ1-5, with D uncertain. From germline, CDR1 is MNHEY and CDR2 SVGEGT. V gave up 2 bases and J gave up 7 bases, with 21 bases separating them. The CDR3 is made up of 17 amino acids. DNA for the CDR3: TGTGCCAGCAGTTACGCAGCAAAGCCTAGTTTGGGGCAGCCCCAGCATTTT. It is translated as CASSYAAKPSLGQPQHF.

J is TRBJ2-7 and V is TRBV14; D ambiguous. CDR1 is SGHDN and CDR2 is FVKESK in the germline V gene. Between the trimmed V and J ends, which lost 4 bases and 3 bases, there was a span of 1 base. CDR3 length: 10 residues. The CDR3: CASSLYEQYF. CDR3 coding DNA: TGTGCCAGCAGCCTCTACGAGCAGTACTTC.

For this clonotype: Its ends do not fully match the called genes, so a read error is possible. CDR3 bases: TGTGCCAGCAGTCAAGTTGGTACCAGGGTCTCCTACAATGAGCAGTTCTTC. It encodes CASSQVGTRVSYNEQFF. The chain links TRBV4-1 to TRBJ2-1, with D perhaps matching TRBD1 (5 bases). The CDR3 runs 17 residues. Looked up from germline, CDR1 is MGHRA and CDR2 is YSYEKL.

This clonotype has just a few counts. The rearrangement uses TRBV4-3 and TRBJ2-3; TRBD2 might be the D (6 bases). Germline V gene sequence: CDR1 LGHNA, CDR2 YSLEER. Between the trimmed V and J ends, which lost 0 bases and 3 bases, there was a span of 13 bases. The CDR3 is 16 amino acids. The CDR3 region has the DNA TGCGCCAGCAGCCAAGAGGCAGCAGGGAGGACAGATACGCAGTATTTT. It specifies CASSQEAAGRTDTQYF.

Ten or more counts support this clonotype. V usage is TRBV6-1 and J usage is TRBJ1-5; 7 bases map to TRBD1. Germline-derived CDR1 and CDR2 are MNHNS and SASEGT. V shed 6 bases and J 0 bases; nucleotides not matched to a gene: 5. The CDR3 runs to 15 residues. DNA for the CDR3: TGTGCCAGCAGAGTCACAGGGGATAGCAATCAGCCCCAGCATTTT. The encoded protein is CASRVTGDSNQPQHF.

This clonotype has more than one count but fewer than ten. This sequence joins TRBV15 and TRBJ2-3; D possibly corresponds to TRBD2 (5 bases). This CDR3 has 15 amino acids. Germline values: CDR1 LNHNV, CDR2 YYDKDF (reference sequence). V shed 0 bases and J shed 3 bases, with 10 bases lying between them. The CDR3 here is CATSRDLLATDTQYF. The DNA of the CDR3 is TGTGCCACCAGCAGAGATCTTCTAGCAACAGATACGCAGTATTTT.

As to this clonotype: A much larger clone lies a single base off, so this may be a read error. The CDR3 coding sequence is TGTGCCAGCAGATTGGACAGGGAGGGTTCACCCCTCCACTTT. Residues: CASRLDREGSPLHF. This chain connects TRBV27 to TRBJ1-6; 8 nucleotides align to TRBD1. The CDR3 loop spans 14 amino acids. V was pared by 6 bases and J by 9 bases, with 7 bases of the junction left unmatched. The V gene's germline CDR1 is MNHEY and CDR2 SMNVEV (reference sequence).

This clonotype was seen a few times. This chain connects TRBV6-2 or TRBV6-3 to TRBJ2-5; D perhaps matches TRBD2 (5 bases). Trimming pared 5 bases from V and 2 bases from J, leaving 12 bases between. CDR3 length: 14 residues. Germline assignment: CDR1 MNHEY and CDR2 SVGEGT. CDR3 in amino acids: CASSMISGQETQYF. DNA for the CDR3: TGTGCCAGCAGTATGATAAGCGGACAAGAGACCCAGTACTTC.

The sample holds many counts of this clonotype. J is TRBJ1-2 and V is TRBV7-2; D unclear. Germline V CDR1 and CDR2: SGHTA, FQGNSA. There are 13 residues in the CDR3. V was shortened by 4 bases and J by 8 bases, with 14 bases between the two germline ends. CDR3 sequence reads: CASSSGSVGGYTF. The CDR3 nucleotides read TGTGCCAGCAGCTCCGGGTCAGTCGGGGGCTACACCTTC.

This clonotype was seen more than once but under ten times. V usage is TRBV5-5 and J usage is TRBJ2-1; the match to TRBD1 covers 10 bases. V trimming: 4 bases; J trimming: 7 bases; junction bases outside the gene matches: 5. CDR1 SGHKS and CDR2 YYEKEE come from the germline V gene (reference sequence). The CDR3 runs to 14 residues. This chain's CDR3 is CASSPGQGGNEQFF. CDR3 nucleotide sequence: TGTGCCAGCAGCCCCGGACAGGGGGGGAATGAGCAGTTCTTC.

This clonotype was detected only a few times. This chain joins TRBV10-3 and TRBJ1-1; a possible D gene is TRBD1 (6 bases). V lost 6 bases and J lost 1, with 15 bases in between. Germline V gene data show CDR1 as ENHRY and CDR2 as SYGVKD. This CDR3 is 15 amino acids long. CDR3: CAIRRTDERNTEAFF. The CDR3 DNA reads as TGTGCCATCAGACGGACAGACGAAAGGAACACTGAAGCTTTCTTT.

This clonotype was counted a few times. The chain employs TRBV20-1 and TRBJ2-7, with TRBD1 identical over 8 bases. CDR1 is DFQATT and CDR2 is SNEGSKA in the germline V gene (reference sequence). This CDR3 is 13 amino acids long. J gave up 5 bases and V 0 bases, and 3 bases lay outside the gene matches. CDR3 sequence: CSARDPGGNEQYF. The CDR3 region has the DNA TGCAGTGCTAGAGACCCAGGGGGCAACGAGCAGTACTTC.